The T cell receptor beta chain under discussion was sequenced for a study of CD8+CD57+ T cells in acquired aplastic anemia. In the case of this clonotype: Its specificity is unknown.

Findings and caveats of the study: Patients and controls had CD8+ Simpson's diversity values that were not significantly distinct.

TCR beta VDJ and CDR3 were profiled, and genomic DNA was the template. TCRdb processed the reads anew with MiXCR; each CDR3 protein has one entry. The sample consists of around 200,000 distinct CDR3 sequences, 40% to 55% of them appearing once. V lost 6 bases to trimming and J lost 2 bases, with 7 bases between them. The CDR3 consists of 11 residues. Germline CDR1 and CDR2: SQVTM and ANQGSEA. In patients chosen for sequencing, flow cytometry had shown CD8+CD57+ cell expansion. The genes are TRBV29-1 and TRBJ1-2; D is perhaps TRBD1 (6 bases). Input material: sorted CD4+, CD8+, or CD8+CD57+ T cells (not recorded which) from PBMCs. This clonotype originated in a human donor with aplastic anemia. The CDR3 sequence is CSVGQNYGYTF. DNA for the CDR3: TGCAGCGTGGGACAAAACTATGGCTACACCTTC. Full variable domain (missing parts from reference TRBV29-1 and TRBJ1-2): SAVISQKPSRDICQRGTSLTIQCQVDSQVTMMFWYRQQPGQSLTLIATANQGSEATYESGFVIDKFPISRPNLTFSTLTVSNMSPEDSSIYLCSVGQNYGYTFGSGTRLTVV.